The source of this T cell receptor beta chain is a study of T cell responses to AZD1222 COVID-19 vaccine. About this clone itself: Antigen: not known.

The repertoire was sequenced with immunoSEQ multiplex PCR; TCRdb's copy has only in-frame clones and lacks some. The data hold roughly 250,000 clones, with 85% to 95% observed a single time. Study observations and caveats: Close to half of all spike-specific TCRs reportedly target regions of the variants that are unmutated. Most donors were white British and more were female, and clonal diversity was possibly underestimated. Regions 160-218 and 743-854 held dominance among vaccine-associated CD4 TCRs, which spanned spike. Seropositivity was recorded at baseline in only six AZD1222 recipients.

This CDR3 has 13 amino acids. The V end lost 4 bases, the J end lost 0 bases, and 6 bases lay between the germline ends. Per germline, CDR1 LGHDT and CDR2 YNNKEL (reference sequence). The rearrangement links TRBV3-1 (or the pseudogene TRBV3-2) to TRBJ1-2; D unclear. Sequencing was performed on peripheral blood, taken on day 0 of AZD1222 vaccination. The source of this sequence is an adult in good health. CDR3 amino acids: CASSPQPNYGYTF. The CDR3 coding sequence is TGTGCCAGCAGCCCCCAGCCTAACTATGGCTACACCTTC.